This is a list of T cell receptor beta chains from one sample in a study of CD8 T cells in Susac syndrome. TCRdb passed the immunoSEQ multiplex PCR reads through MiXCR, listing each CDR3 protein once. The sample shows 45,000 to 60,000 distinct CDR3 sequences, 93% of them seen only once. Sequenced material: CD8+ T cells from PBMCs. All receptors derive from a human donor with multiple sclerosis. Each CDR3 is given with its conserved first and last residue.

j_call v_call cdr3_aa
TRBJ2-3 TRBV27 CASSSAGPADTQYF
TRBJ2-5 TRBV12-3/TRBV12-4 CASSPTGQIKETQYF
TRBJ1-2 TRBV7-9 CASSSSTRARFGYTF
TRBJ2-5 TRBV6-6 CASSAGRQETQYF
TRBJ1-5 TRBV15 CATSRDPPRRNQPQHF
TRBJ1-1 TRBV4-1 CASSQDLELLEAFF
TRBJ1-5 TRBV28 CASSITGGLGNQPQHF
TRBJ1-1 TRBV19 CASSMLSVRRNTEVFF
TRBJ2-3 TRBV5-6 CASSKVFLGTQYF
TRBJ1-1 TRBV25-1 CASRMGNTEAFF
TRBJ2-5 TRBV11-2 CASSLGGVQETQYF
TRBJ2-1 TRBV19 CASSKLDREAFGEQFF
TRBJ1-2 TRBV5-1 CAPRREVGYTF
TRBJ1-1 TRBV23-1 CASSQSVRTGDTEAFF
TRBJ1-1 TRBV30 CAWIKTEAFF